The 28 T cell receptor beta chains in this list originate from one sample, sequenced in a study of spatial heterogeneity in lung cancer. The time point was: sample taken at primary tumor resection. TCRdb fed the 5' RACE reads into MiXCR, producing one record per CDR3 protein. Here the sample spans 45,000 to 55,000 distinct CDR3 sequences, around 5.2% being singletons. The sequencing used PBMCs, collected at surgery. The receptors were sampled from a male donor with early-stage non-small cell lung cancer.

The table lists this clonotype with many counts. The chain combines TRBV6-5 with TRBJ2-5, with TRBD1 matching 10 bases. The CDR3 consists of 16 residues. Trimming at V came to 0 bases and at J to 4 bases, leaving 5 bases not matched to a gene. Per germline, CDR1 MNHEY and CDR2 SVGAGI. CDR3 in amino acids: CASSYSRTGGGETQYF. CDR3 coding DNA: TGTGCCAGCAGTTACTCTAGGACAGGGGGTGGAGAGACCCAGTACTTC.

This clonotype was recorded a few times. The V gene is TRBV27, the J gene TRBJ2-7, with 7 bases identical to TRBD1. CDR1 is MNHEY and CDR2 is SMNVEV in the germline V gene (reference sequence). This CDR3 contains 15 residues. V lost 0 bases and J lost 3; bases outside the gene matches: 5. As DNA, the CDR3 is TGTGCCAGCAGTTTATCAAGGGACAGATACTACGAGCAGTACTTC. Translation: CASSLSRDRYYEQYF.

This clonotype was observed at least ten times. V usage is TRBV9 and J usage is TRBJ2-1; 7 bases agree with TRBD2. CDR1 is SGDLS and CDR2 is YYNGEE in the germline V gene. The CDR3 has 15 amino acids. V lost 0 bases and J lost 1; bases outside the gene matches: 1. The DNA of the CDR3 is TGTGCCAGCAGCGTAGGGACTAGTTCCTACAATGAGCAGTTCTTC. It is translated as CASSVGTSSYNEQFF.

V gene TRBV20-1 combines with J gene TRBJ2-1, with a weak D call TRBD2 (6 bases). The CDR3 has 14 residues. V shed 5 bases and J shed 5 bases, with 16 bases lying between them. Germline CDR1 and CDR2: DFQATT and SNEGSKA (reference sequence). CDR3 DNA sequence: TGCAGTGCTTGCTCCGGGACTCTTGACAATGAGCAGTTCTTC. Protein: CSACSGTLDNEQFF.

The V call is TRBV10-3, the J call TRBJ2-2; 10 bases agree with TRBD2. CDR3 length: 15 residues. CDR1 ENHRY and CDR2 SYGVKD come from the germline V gene. V shed 6 bases and J 4 bases; nucleotides not matched to a gene: 5. The CDR3 DNA reads as TGTGCCATCAGCTCTAGCGGGAGTATCACCGGGGAGCTGTTTTTT. It is translated as CAISSSGSITGELFF.

With regard to this clonotype: This may be a read error, as it is one base from a much larger clone. The chain is built from TRBV29-1 and TRBJ2-2; no reliable D call. The germline gives CDR1 SQVTM, CDR2 ANQGSEA. Trimming left V 4 bases short and J 7 bases short, with 13 bases between. This CDR3 contains 13 residues. The CDR3 DNA reads TGCAGCGTTGCGGGCCCAGACATCGGGGAGCTGTTTTTT. Its protein product is CSVAGPDIGELFF.

This clonotype was counted at least ten times. The V call is TRBV29-1, the J call TRBJ2-4; tentatively, D is TRBD2 (5 bases). This CDR3 comprises 14 residues. V was trimmed by 4 bases and J by 1 base, leaving 11 bases between them. CDR1 SQVTM and CDR2 ANQGSEA come from the germline V gene. The CDR3 here is CSVALGGAKNIQYF. CDR3 bases: TGCAGCGTTGCTCTAGGCGGGGCCAAAAACATTCAGTACTTC.

The table lists this clonotype with many counts. CDR3 amino acids: CASSHRFREKLFF. The CDR3 region has the DNA TGTGCCAGCAGCCACAGGTTCCGTGAAAAACTGTTTTTT. The chain carries TRBV12-3 or TRBV12-4 and TRBJ1-4; weak D call: TRBD1 (5 bases). V shed 6 bases and J shed 7 bases, with 12 bases lying between them. The CDR3 is 13 residues long.

This clonotype has ten or more counts. The V gene is TRBV10-3, the J gene TRBJ1-1; TRBD1 agrees at 9 bases. V lost 3 bases and J lost 9; bases outside the gene matches: 5. The CDR3 totals 13 residues. Germline CDR1 ENHRY, CDR2 SYGVKD. CDR3: CAISERDREKAFF. The CDR3 nucleotides read TGTGCCATCAGTGAACGGGACAGGGAAAAAGCTTTCTTT.

The table lists this clonotype with many counts. The rearrangement joins TRBV6-6 to TRBJ2-7; 7 nucleotides align to TRBD2. The J segment lost 5 bases and the V segment lost 8 bases, leaving 9 bases of the junction unmatched. The V gene's germline CDR1 is MNHNY and CDR2 SVGAGI (reference sequence). The CDR3 runs 13 residues. The CDR3 loop reads CASRRGGENEQYF. CDR3 coding DNA: TGTGCCAGCCGGCGTGGGGGGGAGAACGAGCAGTACTTC.

This clonotype was seen repeatedly, ten times or more. The chain has TRBV18 and TRBJ2-7; 9 bases match TRBD1. The length of the CDR3 is 14 residues. Germline loops: CDR1 KGHSH, CDR2 LQKENI. Losses at the gene ends were 6 bases for V and 5 bases for J; bases not matched to a gene: 8. The CDR3 loop is CASSSGTGPHEQYF. CDR3 bases: TGTGCCAGCTCGTCCGGGACAGGGCCCCACGAGCAGTACTTC.

This clonotype was seen repeatedly, ten times or more. This sequence joins TRBV29-1 and TRBJ2-4; 12 nucleotides agree with TRBD1. Germline V CDR1 and CDR2: SQVTM, ANQGSEA. CDR3 length: 14 amino acids. Unmatched junction bases numbered 9, after V lost 6 bases and J lost 9 bases. Written as DNA, the CDR3 is TGCAGCGTCGCGACCGGGACAGGGGGCACCATTCAGTACTTC. This gives the protein CSVATGTGGTIQYF.

A single count supports this clonotype. Its ends do not fully match the called genes, so a read error is possible. The J gene is TRBJ1-1, the V gene TRBV6-2 or TRBV6-3; 12 nucleotides match TRBD1. This CDR3 is built from 13 residues. In germline, CDR1 is MNHEY, CDR2 SVGEGT. CDR3 DNA sequence: TGTGCCAGCACCGACGAGGGACAGGGGGCGAGTCGCTTT. Amino acid sequence: CASTDEGQGASRF.

This clonotype was seen ten or more times. The genes are TRBV20-1 and TRBJ2-1, with D tentatively TRBD2 (6 bases). There are 13 residues in the CDR3. Germline lookup yields CDR1 DFQATT and CDR2 SNEGSKA (reference sequence). In DNA form, the CDR3 reads TGCACCGGTTTGGGGGACTCTTACAATGAGCAGTTCTTC. This gives the protein CTGLGDSYNEQFF.

This clonotype has ten or more counts. CDR3 DNA: TGTGCCGGGGGGTCATGGTATGGCTACACCTTC. The encoded protein is CAGGSWYGYTF. The rearrangement links TRBV2 to TRBJ1-2, with a possible D match to TRBD1 (5 bases). This CDR3 is 11 amino acids long. CDR1 and CDR2 (germline): SNHLY, FYNNEI. V was trimmed by 11 bases and J by 5 bases, leaving 12 bases between them.

This clonotype has ten or more counts. The CDR3 is CSAHLYNEQFF. DNA of the CDR3: TGCAGTGCTCACCTCTACAATGAGCAGTTCTTC. This chain connects TRBV20-1 to TRBJ2-1; D not certain. Germline CDR1 reads DFQATT; CDR2 reads SNEGSKA (reference sequence). This CDR3 comprises 11 residues. Trimming pared 5 bases from V and 3 bases from J, leaving 5 bases between.

This clonotype was recorded at least ten times. J is TRBJ2-5 and V is TRBV29-1; 7 bases are shared with TRBD2. The CDR3 totals 14 residues. The ends lost 2 bases at V and 4 bases at J; junction bases unmatched: 7. The germline V gene has CDR1 SQVTM and CDR2 ANQGSEA. CDR3 sequence: CSVEKGGEGETQYF. The CDR3 coding sequence is TGCAGCGTTGAAAAGGGCGGGGAGGGAGAGACCCAGTACTTC.

This clonotype was observed at least ten times. The J gene is TRBJ1-5, the V gene TRBV12-3 or TRBV12-4; D not resolved. Trimming removed 3 bases at V and 9 bases at J, with 12 bases between. The CDR3 spans 13 residues. As DNA, the CDR3 is TGTGCCAGCAGTTTGGCCTGGAGTGGGCCCCAGCATTTT. Encoded protein: CASSLAWSGPQHF.

This clonotype was counted many times. This CDR3 reads CASSIRLLRGETQYF. CDR3 DNA sequence: TGTGCCAGTAGTATTCGTCTTTTGAGGGGAGAGACCCAGTACTTC. V is TRBV19 and J is TRBJ2-5; the D gene could be TRBD1 or TRBD2 (5 bases each). Germline V lookup: CDR1 LNHDA, CDR2 SQIVND (reference sequence). V lost 3 bases and J lost 4, with 15 bases in between. This CDR3 contains 15 residues.

Many counts were recorded for this clonotype. The gene calls are TRBV2 and TRBJ1-1; no clear D gene. Trimming cost V 5 bases and J 1 base, with 5 bases left between them. Germline CDR1 is SNHLY and CDR2 is FYNNEI. This CDR3 is 12 amino acids long. CDR3 protein: CASSRENTEAFF. The CDR3 nucleotides read TGTGCCAGCAGTAGGGAGAACACTGAAGCTTTCTTT.

The chain carries TRBV6-5 and TRBJ1-1; no firm D call. V gave up 2 bases and J gave up 0 bases, with 13 bases separating them. CDR1 and CDR2 from the germline V gene are MNHEY and SVGAGI. The CDR3 consists of 16 residues. The CDR3 spells CASSYLSADMNTEAFF. In DNA form, the CDR3 reads TGTGCCAGCAGTTACCTTAGTGCCGACATGAACACTGAAGCTTTCTTT.

This clonotype has ten or more counts. The chain combines TRBV12-3 or TRBV12-4 with TRBJ2-3; 9 bases map to TRBD2. There are 18 residues in the CDR3. The junction had 7 bases not matched to a gene; V was cut back by 0 bases and J by 0 bases. CDR3 region: CASSLAGLAGLSTDTQYF. The CDR3 DNA reads as TGTGCCAGCAGTTTAGCGGGGCTAGCGGGACTGAGCACAGATACGCAGTATTTT.

This clonotype appeared many times. This chain joins TRBV7-2 and TRBJ1-3; TRBD1 is a possible D gene (5 bases). From germline, CDR1 is SGHTA and CDR2 FQGNSA. This CDR3 comprises 14 residues. V lost 1 base to trimming and J lost 2 bases, with 6 bases between them. The CDR3 reads CASSLVGAGNTIYF. The CDR3 DNA reads as TGTGCCAGCAGCTTAGTGGGGGCTGGAAACACCATATATTTT. The full variable domain, completed using reference TRBV7-2 and TRBJ1-3, is GAGVSQSPSNKVTEKGKDVELRCDPISGHTALYWYRQSLGQGLEFLIYFQGNSAPDKSGLPSDRFSAERTGGSVSTLTIQRTQQEDSAVYLCASSLVGAGNTIYFGEGSWLTVV.

This clonotype was seen ten or more times. This chain joins TRBV12-3 or TRBV12-4 and TRBJ2-7; D uncertain. The length of the CDR3 is 13 residues. Trimming removed 1 base from V and 1 base from J, with 5 bases in between. CDR3 protein: CASSLGRSYEQYF. The DNA of the CDR3 is TGTGCCAGCAGTTTAGGCAGGTCCTACGAGCAGTACTTC.

There are many counts of this clonotype. The chain employs TRBV7-8 and TRBJ2-3; 9 nucleotides line up with TRBD2. The V and J ends lost 5 bases and 5 bases, in that order; junction bases with no gene match: 5. The germline V gene has CDR1 SGHVS and CDR2 FQNEAQ. The CDR3 is made up of 14 amino acids. CDR3 in DNA: TGTGCCAGCAGCCCTAGCGGGAATGGAGATACGCAGTATTTT. Translation gives CASSPSGNGDTQYF.

Many counts were recorded for this clonotype. The genes are TRBV29-1 and TRBJ2-1, with D possibly being TRBD2 (6 bases). This CDR3 comprises 13 residues. V lost 5 bases to trimming and J lost 0 bases, with 8 bases between them. Per germline, CDR1 SQVTM and CDR2 ANQGSEA. The CDR3 loop reads CSVWGLSYNEQFF. CDR3 DNA sequence: TGCAGCGTTTGGGGACTCTCCTACAATGAGCAGTTCTTC.

This chain uses TRBV27 with TRBJ2-1, with 10 positions matching TRBD2. Germline loops: CDR1 MNHEY, CDR2 SMNVEV (reference sequence). V shed 7 bases, J shed 4 bases, and the junction held 7 bases outside the gene matches. CDR3 length: 15 amino acids. CDR3 protein: CASTPGTSAYNEQFF. The CDR3 DNA sequence: TGTGCCAGCACCCCCGGGACTAGCGCGTACAATGAGCAGTTCTTC.

This clonotype was observed many times. The V gene is TRBV4-2, the J gene TRBJ1-6; 9 bases are a match to TRBD1. CDR3 size: 15 residues. The germline gives CDR1 LGHNA, CDR2 YNFKEQ. The V gene end was trimmed by 4 bases and the J gene end by 8 bases; junction bases not matched to a gene: 6. The CDR3, as DNA: TGTGCCAGCAGCCTGGGGGACAGGGACGATTCACCCCTCCACTTT. Amino acid sequence: CASSLGDRDDSPLHF.